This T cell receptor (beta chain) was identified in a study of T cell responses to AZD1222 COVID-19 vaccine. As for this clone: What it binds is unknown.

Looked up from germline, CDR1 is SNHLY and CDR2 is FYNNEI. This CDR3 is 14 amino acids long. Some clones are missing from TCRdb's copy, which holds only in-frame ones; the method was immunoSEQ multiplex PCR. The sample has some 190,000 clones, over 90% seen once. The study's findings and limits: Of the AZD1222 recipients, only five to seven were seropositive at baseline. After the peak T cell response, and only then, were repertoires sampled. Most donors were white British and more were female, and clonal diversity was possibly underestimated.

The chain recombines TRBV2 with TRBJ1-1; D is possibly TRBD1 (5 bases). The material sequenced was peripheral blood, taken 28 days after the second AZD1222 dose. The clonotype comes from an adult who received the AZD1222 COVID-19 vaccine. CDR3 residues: CAKGIQGLGTEAFF. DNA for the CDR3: TGTGCTAAGGGGATCCAGGGATTAGGCACTGAAGCTTTCTTT.